This T cell receptor beta chain was identified during a study of T cells after posttransplantation cyclophosphamide. The study, taken as a whole, reports: Tissue-infiltrating T cells from skin or gut overlapped little with blood T cells. Donor-recipient repertoire similarity was low at 1-2 months, rising over year one. Recipient CMV seropositivity and CMV reactivation strongly tracked TRB clonality.

This clone occurred many times. As yet, its antigen is unknown. Per the germline V gene, CDR1 is PRHDT and CDR2 is FYEKMQ (reference sequence). V dropped 5 bases and J dropped 9 bases, with 17 bases sitting between them. CDR3 size: 15 residues. On the day of bone marrow donation, the related graft donor provided peripheral blood. The table came from immunoSEQ multiplex PCR; TCRdb's copy has only in-frame clones and leaves some out. Singletons are absent from the sample, which has around 34,000 clones. This clonotype was sampled from a man over 45 in good health, CMV-negative, and a related stem cell transplant donor. The sample was PBMCs. This chain links TRBV13 with TRBJ1-6, with D possibly matching TRBD1 (6 bases). Written as DNA, the CDR3 is TGTGCCAGCAGCCTACAGGGCACGGGTTCTTCACCCCTCCACTTT. Amino acids: CASSLQGTGSSPLHF.